The 12 T cell receptor beta chains given below trace back to one sample, sequenced in a study of technical replicates of blood from several donors (dated by TCRdb to about 2017). The library was produced with the immunoSEQ multiplex PCR assay. The immuneACCESS repertoire file appears here via TCRdb, limited to in-frame rearrangements. These files lack a portion of the clones; in checked studies, under half of the deficit traces to unresolved V genes, and the cause of the others is not known. For this sample the table gives 95,000 to 100,000 clones, of which approximately 96% were detected only once. The top ten hold approximately 0.2% of the sample. What was sequenced was T cells isolated from PBMCs. These receptors all come from a human donor in good health.

A few counts support this clone. This chain joins TRBV25-1 and TRBJ1-4; TRBD1 matches at 8 bases. V dropped 3 bases and J dropped 8; count of bases not matched to a gene: 2. CDR1 is MGHDK and CDR2 is SYGVNS in the germline V gene. This CDR3 has 13 residues. The chain's CDR3 is CASSDRGQEKLFF. CDR3 nucleotides: TGTGCCAGCAGTGACAGGGGGCAGGAAAAACTGTTTTTT.

The chain carries TRBV5-8 and TRBJ1-2, with no clear D. V was shortened by 3 bases and J by 8 bases, with 8 bases between the two germline ends. Germline V gene sequence: CDR1 SGHTS, CDR2 YDEGEE. This CDR3 contains 11 residues. DNA for the CDR3: TGTGCCAGCAGCTCCGTCGGGGGCTACACCTTC. Translation: CASSSVGGYTF.

This chain uses TRBV5-4 with TRBJ2-1; 10 bases map to TRBD2. Germline V gene sequence: CDR1 SGHNT, CDR2 YYREEE (reference sequence). V shed 3 bases and J 10 bases; nucleotides not matched to a gene: 7. The CDR3 length is 14 residues. The chain's CDR3 is CASSSASGGEEQFF. As DNA, the CDR3 is TGTGCCAGCAGCTCCGCTAGCGGGGGCGAGGAGCAGTTCTTC.

This clone turned up a few times. This chain links TRBV7-9 with TRBJ1-5; tentatively, D is TRBD1 (6 bases). The CDR3 loop spans 15 amino acids. Germline assignment: CDR1 SEHNR and CDR2 FQNEAQ (reference sequence). Trimming took 5 bases from V and 4 from J, leaving 15 bases between them. The CDR3 coding sequence is TGTGCCAGCAGCCCAGGGGCCGAGGGTAATCAGCCCCAGCATTTT. Residues: CASSPGAEGNQPQHF.

The rearrangement uses TRBV18 and TRBJ2-3; TRBD1 matches at 7 bases. The CDR3 spans 15 residues. V trimming: 3 bases; J trimming: 7 bases; junction bases outside the gene matches: 10. CDR1 is KGHSH, CDR2 LQKENI, per germline. This chain's CDR3 is CASSPQGEFVNTQYF. The CDR3 DNA sequence: TGTGCCAGCTCACCTCAGGGGGAGTTTGTAAATACGCAGTATTTT. Combining the CDR3 with reference TRBV18 and TRBJ2-3 gives the whole variable domain NAGVMQNPRHLVRRRGQEARLRCSPMKGHSHVYWYRQLPEEGLKFMVYLQKENIIDESGMPKERFSAEFPKEGPSILRIQQVVRGDSAAYFCASSPQGEFVNTQYFGPGTRLTVL.

The CDR3 here is CASSPLRGNEQFF. CDR3 bases: TGTGCCAGCAGTCCTCTTCGCGGGAATGAGCAGTTCTTC. This chain uses TRBV2 with TRBJ2-1, with a tentative D call TRBD2 (5 bases). V was trimmed by 5 bases and J by 7 bases, leaving 12 bases between them. There are 13 residues in the CDR3. The V gene's germline CDR1 is SNHLY and CDR2 FYNNEI.

The chain links TRBV7-2 to TRBJ2-5, with 7 positions matching TRBD1. Germline values: CDR1 SGHTA, CDR2 FQGNSA. The CDR3 totals 16 residues. V lost 0 bases to trimming and J lost 4 bases; unmatched junction nucleotides: 8. The CDR3 DNA sequence: TGTGCCAGCAGCTTAGCGCTCGACAGGGTTGGAGAGACCCAGTACTTC. This encodes CASSLALDRVGETQYF.

The gene calls are TRBV13 and TRBJ2-2; 9 bases agree with TRBD2. Trimming cost V 5 bases and J 1 base; bases outside gene matches: 11. The CDR3 spans 18 residues. Per germline, CDR1 PRHDT and CDR2 FYEKMQ (reference sequence). CDR3 in amino acids: CASSPGIAGDENTGELFF. The CDR3 DNA sequence: TGTGCCAGCAGCCCTGGCATAGCGGGAGATGAGAACACCGGGGAGCTGTTTTTT.

This chain uses TRBV29-1 with TRBJ2-5, with D possibly matching TRBD2 (6 bases). CDR1 and CDR2 (germline): SQVTM, ANQGSEA. The CDR3 runs 17 residues. Between the trimmed V and J ends, which lost 1 base and 5 bases, there was a span of 23 bases. CDR3 sequence reads: CSVEVWAAGASQETQYF. The CDR3 bases are TGCAGCGTTGAAGTGTGGGCAGCGGGTGCCTCCCAGGAGACCCAGTACTTC. Variable domain in full (rest from reference TRBV29-1 and TRBJ2-5): SAVISQKPSRDICQRGTSLTIQCQVDSQVTMMFWYRQQPGQSLTLIATANQGSEATYESGFVIDKFPISRPNLTFSTLTVSNMSPEDSSIYLCSVEVWAAGASQETQYFGPGTRLLVL.

The rearrangement joins TRBV30 to TRBJ1-6; a possible D gene is TRBD1 (6 bases). V shed 5 bases and J shed 5 bases, with 13 bases lying between them. The CDR3 consists of 14 residues. Germline V CDR1 and CDR2: GTSNPN, SVGIG (reference sequence). CDR3 sequence: CAWGRGFHNSPLHF. CDR3 nucleotides: TGTGCCTGGGGCAGGGGATTCCATAATTCACCCCTCCACTTT.

This sequence joins TRBV28 and TRBJ2-4; D is unresolved. Germline-derived CDR1 and CDR2 are MDHEN and SYDVKM. Trimming left V 5 bases short and J 5 bases short, with 4 bases between. There are 11 residues in the CDR3. CDR3 region: CASSEENIQYF. CDR3 coding DNA: TGTGCCAGCAGTGAGGAAAACATTCAGTACTTC.

This clone turned up a few times. This chain links TRBV5-1 with TRBJ2-5; 7 nucleotides match TRBD2. Trimming took 4 bases from V and 2 from J; bases not matched to a gene: 8. Germline loops: CDR1 SGHRS, CDR2 YFSETQ. The CDR3 has 15 amino acids. For the CDR3, the DNA is TGCGCCAGCAGCCCTGGGACTACATTTCAAGAGACCCAGTACTTC. Its translation is CASSPGTTFQETQYF.